These T cell receptor beta chains were read from a single sample in a study of T cells in Graves' hyperthyroidism and ophthalmopathy. MiXCR, applied by TCRdb to the multiplex PCR reads, yields one record per CDR3 protein. The profile shows 600,000 or so distinct CDR3 sequences, about 15% of them singletons. Material for sequencing was blood. Receptors originate from a woman between 45 and 60 years old with Graves' ophthalmopathy. Both conserved end residues are part of each CDR3. Each record gives: V gene, D gene, J gene, CDR3 protein. D genes are given only for firm matches.

>TRBV19|NA|TRBJ1-1
CASSKRGVTEAFF
>TRBV20-1|NA|TRBJ2-1
CSARDSRRGFPNEQFF
>TRBV6-5|TRBD1|TRBJ1-2
CASSYSDRGSYGYTF
>TRBV5-1|TRBD1|TRBJ1-1
CASRVDRAEAFF
>TRBV14|NA|TRBJ2-7
CASSQSGLIYEQYF
>TRBV27|NA|TRBJ2-5
CASSLFGIQETQYF
>TRBV24-1|NA|TRBJ2-2
CATRDLGGTGELFF
>TRBV7-2|TRBD1|TRBJ2-5
CASSPRPGTGVEETQYF
>TRBV19|NA|TRBJ1-5
CASSRRGSRDNQPQHF
>TRBV27|TRBD1|TRBJ2-2
CASRRGQVPGELFF
>TRBV20-1|TRBD2|TRBJ2-3
CSARLAGGSSTDTQYF
>TRBV5-1|NA|TRBJ1-5
CASSLDGQPQHF
>TRBV27|NA|TRBJ1-5
CASSFSVGNQPQHF
>TRBV6-1|TRBD2|TRBJ2-7
CASSGELAGDKSRYEQYF
>TRBV18|TRBD1|TRBJ1-4
CASSPGDSGEKLFF
>TRBV28|TRBD1|TRBJ2-3
CASSSSEGASDTQYF
>TRBV9|TRBD1|TRBJ2-5
CASSPGTGPRYTETQYF
>TRBV2|NA|TRBJ1-2
CASRVQQGNYGYTF
>TRBV19|TRBD1|TRBJ2-6
CASKGGRVDGANVLTF
>TRBV20-1|TRBD2|TRBJ2-1
CSAKRERNEQFF
>TRBV28|NA|TRBJ1-1
CASSTPGPPNTEAFF
>TRBV27|NA|TRBJ1-6
CASRPDGGSPLHF
>TRBV28|NA|TRBJ2-3
CASRRGADTQYF
>TRBV7-6|TRBD2|TRBJ2-5
CASSLESGRAKTQYF
>TRBV12-3/TRBV12-4|TRBD1|TRBJ1-1
CASPIPTGGEGTEAFF
>TRBV11-3|NA|TRBJ2-2
CASSPGVWGHSTGELFF
>TRBV19|NA|TRBJ2-1
CASSKGSGQGYNEQFF
>TRBV28|NA|TRBJ1-2
CASKSGGTPSALYGYTF
>TRBV6-6|NA|TRBJ2-5
CASGYSRQVVSETQYF
>TRBV5-4|TRBD1|TRBJ1-2
CASRDRAQANYGYTF
>TRBV6-1|NA|TRBJ1-5
CASSEEGEGAKPQHF
>TRBV7-8|TRBD1|TRBJ2-1
CASSPREGTVYADEQFF
>TRBV6-2/TRBV6-3|NA|TRBJ2-1
CASSNPSNEQFF
>TRBV19|NA|TRBJ2-5
CASSMTRRETQYF
>TRBV6-6|NA|TRBJ2-7
CASSYSRDEQYF
>TRBV13|NA|TRBJ2-1
CASSPRGGGTIYNEQFF
>TRBV28|NA|TRBJ2-7
CASGRLRVDYEQYF
>TRBV6-1|NA|TRBJ1-4
CASSPRVGFATNEKLFF
>TRBV6-2/TRBV6-3|NA|TRBJ1-6
CASSTQTQSSYNSPLHF
>TRBV5-1|NA|TRBJ2-7
CASSLENLYEQYF
>TRBV20-1|TRBD2|TRBJ2-1
CSAGVAGDFSYNEQFF
>TRBV2|TRBD2|NA
CASSGLAGYNEQYF
>TRBV6-1|TRBD1|TRBJ2-3
CASSTGTGGDTQYF